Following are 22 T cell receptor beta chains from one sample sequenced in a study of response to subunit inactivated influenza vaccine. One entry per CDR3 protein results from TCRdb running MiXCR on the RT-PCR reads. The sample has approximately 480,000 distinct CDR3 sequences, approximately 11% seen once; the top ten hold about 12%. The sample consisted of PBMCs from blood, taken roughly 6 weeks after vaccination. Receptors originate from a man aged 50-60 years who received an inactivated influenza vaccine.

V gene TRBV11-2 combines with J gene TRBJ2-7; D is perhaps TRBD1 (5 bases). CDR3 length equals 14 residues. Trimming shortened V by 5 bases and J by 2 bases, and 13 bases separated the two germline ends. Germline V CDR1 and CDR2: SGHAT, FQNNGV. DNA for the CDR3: TGTGCCAGCAGCGTCGGACACGCCACCTACGAGCAGTACTTC. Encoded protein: CASSVGHATYEQYF.

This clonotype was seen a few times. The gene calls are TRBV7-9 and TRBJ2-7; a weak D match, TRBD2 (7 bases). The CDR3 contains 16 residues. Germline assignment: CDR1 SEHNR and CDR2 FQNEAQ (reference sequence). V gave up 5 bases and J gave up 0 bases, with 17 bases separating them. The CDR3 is CASSQGGGTSSYEQYF. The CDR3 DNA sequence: TGTGCCAGCAGCCAAGGGGGGGGGACAAGCTCCTACGAGCAGTACTTC.

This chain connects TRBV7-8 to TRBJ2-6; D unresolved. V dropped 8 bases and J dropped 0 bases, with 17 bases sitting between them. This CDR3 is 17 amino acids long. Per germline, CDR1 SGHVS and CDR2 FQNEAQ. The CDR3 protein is CASGVARRFSGANVLTF. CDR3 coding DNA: TGTGCCAGCGGGGTGGCTAGACGCTTCTCTGGGGCCAACGTCCTGACTTTC.

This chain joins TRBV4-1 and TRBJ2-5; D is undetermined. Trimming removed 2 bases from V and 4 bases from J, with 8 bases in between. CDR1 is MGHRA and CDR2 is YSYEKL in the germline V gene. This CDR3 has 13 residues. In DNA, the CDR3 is TGCGCCAGCAGCCAACCCCCTGGAGAGACCCAGTACTTC. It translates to CASSQPPGETQYF.

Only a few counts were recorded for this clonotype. The DNA for the CDR3 is TGTGCCAGCAGCTTTCGTTGGAACACTGAAGCTTTCTTT. Amino acids: CASSFRWNTEAFF. The chain has TRBV7-8 and TRBJ1-1; no clear D gene. The germline V gene has CDR1 SGHVS and CDR2 FQNEAQ. There are 13 residues in the CDR3. V was trimmed by 3 bases and J by 1 base, leaving 6 bases between them.

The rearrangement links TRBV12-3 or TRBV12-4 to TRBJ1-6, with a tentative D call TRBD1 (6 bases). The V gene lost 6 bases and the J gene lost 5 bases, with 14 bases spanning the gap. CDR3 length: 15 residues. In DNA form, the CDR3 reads TGTGCCAGCAGCCGTTCCGGGACAAATAATTCACCCCTCCACTTT. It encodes CASSRSGTNNSPLHF.

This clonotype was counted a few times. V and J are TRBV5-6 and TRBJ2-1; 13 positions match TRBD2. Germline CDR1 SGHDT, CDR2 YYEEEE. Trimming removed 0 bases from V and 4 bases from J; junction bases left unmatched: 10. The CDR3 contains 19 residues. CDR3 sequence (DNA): TGTGCCAGCAGCTTGGGGACTAGCGGGAGTCAATGGGCTTACAATGAGCAGTTCTTC. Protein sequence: CASSLGTSGSQWAYNEQFF.

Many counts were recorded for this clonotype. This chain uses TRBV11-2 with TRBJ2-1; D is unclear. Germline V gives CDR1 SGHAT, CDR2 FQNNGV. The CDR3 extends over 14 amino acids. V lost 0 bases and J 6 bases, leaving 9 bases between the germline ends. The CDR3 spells CASSLDPGANEQFF. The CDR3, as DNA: TGTGCCAGCAGCTTAGATCCCGGCGCCAATGAGCAGTTCTTC.

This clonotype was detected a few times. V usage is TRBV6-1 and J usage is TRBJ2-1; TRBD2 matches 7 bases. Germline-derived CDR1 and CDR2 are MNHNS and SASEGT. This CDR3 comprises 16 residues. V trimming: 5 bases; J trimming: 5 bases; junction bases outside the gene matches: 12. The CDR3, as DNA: TGTGCCAGCAGTAAGGGAGGGCCCGGATTCCACAATGAGCAGTTCTTC. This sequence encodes CASSKGGPGFHNEQFF.

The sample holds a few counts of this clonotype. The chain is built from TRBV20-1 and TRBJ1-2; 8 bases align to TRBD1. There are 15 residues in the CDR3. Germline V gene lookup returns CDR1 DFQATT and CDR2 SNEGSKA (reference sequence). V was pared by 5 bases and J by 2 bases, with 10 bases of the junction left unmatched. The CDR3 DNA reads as TGCAGTGCTCCAAAGGACAGGGCGGGCAACTATGGCTACACCTTC. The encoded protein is CSAPKDRAGNYGYTF.

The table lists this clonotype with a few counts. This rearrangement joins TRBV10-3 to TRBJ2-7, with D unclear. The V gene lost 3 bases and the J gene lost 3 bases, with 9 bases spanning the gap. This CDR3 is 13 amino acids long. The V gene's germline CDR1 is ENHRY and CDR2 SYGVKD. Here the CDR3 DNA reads TGTGCCATCAGTGATCCAGGTAGCTACGAGCAGTACTTC. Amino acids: CAISDPGSYEQYF.

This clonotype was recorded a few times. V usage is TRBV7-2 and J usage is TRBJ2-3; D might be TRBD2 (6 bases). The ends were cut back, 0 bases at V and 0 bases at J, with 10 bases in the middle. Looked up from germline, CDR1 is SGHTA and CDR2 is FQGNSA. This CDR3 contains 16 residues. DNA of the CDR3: TGTGCCAGCAGCTTAGCGGGACTCCCTAGCACAGATACGCAGTATTTT. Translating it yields CASSLAGLPSTDTQYF.

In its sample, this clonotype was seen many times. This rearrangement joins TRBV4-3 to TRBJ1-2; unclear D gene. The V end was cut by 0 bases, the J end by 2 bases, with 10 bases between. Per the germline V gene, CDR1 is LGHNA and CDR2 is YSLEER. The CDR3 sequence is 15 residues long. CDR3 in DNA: TGCGCCAGCAGCCAAGATCTCGGGTACAACTATGGCTACACCTTC. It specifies CASSQDLGYNYGYTF.

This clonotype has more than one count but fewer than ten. As DNA, the CDR3 is TGCGCCAGCAGCGACGGACGAGGTGAAAAACTGTTTTTT. This sequence encodes CASSDGRGEKLFF. This chain joins TRBV5-1 and TRBJ1-4, with D uncertain. The CDR3 covers 13 residues. Germline V CDR1 and CDR2: SGHRS, YFSETQ. V lost 4 bases to trimming and J lost 7 bases, with 11 bases between them.

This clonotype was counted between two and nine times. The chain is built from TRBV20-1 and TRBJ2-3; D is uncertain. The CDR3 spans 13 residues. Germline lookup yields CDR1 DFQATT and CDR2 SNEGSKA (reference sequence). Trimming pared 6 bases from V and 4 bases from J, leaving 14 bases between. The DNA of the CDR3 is TGCAGTGCGAACGACATGGTGGCAGATACGCAGTATTTT. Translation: CSANDMVADTQYF.

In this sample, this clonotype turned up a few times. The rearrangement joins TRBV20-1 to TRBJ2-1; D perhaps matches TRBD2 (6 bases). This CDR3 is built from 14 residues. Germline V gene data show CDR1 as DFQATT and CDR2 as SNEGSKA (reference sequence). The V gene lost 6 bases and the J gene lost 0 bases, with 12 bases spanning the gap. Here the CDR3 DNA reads TGCAGTGCGCCGAGCGGGCCCTCCTACAATGAGCAGTTCTTC. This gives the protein CSAPSGPSYNEQFF.

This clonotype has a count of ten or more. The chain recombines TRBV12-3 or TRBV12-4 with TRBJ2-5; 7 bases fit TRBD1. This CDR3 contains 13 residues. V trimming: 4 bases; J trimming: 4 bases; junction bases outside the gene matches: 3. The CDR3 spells CASSSGQRETQYF. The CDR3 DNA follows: TGTGCCAGCAGTTCGGGACAGAGAGAGACCCAGTACTTC.

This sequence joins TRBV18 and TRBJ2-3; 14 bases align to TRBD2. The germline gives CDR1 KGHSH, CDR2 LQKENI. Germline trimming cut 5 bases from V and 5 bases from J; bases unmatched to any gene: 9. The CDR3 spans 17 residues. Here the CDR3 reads CASSNNLGLAGVDTQYF. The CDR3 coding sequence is TGTGCCAGCTCAAACAATTTGGGACTAGCGGGAGTAGATACGCAGTATTTT.

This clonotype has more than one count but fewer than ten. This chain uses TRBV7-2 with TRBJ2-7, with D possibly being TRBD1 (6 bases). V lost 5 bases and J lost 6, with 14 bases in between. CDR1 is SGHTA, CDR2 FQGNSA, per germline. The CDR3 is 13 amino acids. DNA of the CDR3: TGTGCCAGCAGCCAATCAGGGGTTTCCGAGCAGTACTTC. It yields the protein CASSQSGVSEQYF.

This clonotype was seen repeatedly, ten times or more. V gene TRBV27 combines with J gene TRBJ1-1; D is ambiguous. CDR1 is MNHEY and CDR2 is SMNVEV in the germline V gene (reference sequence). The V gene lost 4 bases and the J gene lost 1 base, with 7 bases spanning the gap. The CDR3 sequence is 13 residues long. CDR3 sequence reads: CASSSSRNTEAFF. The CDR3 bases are TGTGCCAGCAGTTCATCCAGGAACACTGAAGCTTTCTTT.

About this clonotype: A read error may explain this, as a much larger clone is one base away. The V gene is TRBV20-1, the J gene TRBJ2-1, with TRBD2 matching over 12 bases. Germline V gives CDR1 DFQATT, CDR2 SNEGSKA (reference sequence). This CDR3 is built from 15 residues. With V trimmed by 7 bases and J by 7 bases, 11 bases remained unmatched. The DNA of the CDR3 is TGCAGTGTTAGGTTGACTAGCGGGAGAAGAAATGAGCAGTTCTTC. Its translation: CSVRLTSGRRNEQFF.

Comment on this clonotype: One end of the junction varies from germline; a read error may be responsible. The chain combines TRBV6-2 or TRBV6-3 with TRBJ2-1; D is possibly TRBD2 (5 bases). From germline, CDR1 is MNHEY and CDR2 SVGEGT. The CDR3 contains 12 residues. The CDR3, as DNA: TGTGCCAGCAGGAAACAGCGGAATGAGCAGTGCTTC. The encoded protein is CASRKQRNEQCF.